This TCR beta chain was recovered during a study of shared clonotypes between healthy human individuals. Study-level points and caveats: In the sorted subsets, rarefaction showed sequencing was incomplete despite large depth. The four-donor shared clonotypes exceeded non-shared clonotypes in generation probability, with non-shared ones scoring lower.

Concerning this clone itself: Its antigen is currently unknown.

Free of recent acute infections or vaccinations, the donors were healthy HIV-negative adults. From germline, CDR1 is SGHVS and CDR2 FQNEAQ. The CDR3 is made up of 14 amino acids. Trimming removed 5 bases at V and 3 bases at J, with 14 bases between. Each sorted subset replicate got 200 ng genomic DNA, tens of thousands of genomes. Sequencing was performed with immunoSEQ multiplex PCR; in TCRdb, only in-frame clones are kept and a portion is missing. The sample holds roughly 660,000 clones, 90% seen once. Sample: memory CD8+ T cells from PBMCs. Subset denoted: CD45RO+ cells pooled with CCR7-negative TemRA cells. The chain has TRBV7-8 and TRBJ2-7; D may be TRBD1 or TRBD2 (5 bases each). The receptor was isolated from a young man in good health. Some clones in this sample may be carry-over from other donors' samples. This CDR3 reads CASSHPGTGYEQYF. CDR3 sequence (DNA): TGTGCCAGCAGCCACCCAGGGACGGGCTACGAGCAGTACTTC.